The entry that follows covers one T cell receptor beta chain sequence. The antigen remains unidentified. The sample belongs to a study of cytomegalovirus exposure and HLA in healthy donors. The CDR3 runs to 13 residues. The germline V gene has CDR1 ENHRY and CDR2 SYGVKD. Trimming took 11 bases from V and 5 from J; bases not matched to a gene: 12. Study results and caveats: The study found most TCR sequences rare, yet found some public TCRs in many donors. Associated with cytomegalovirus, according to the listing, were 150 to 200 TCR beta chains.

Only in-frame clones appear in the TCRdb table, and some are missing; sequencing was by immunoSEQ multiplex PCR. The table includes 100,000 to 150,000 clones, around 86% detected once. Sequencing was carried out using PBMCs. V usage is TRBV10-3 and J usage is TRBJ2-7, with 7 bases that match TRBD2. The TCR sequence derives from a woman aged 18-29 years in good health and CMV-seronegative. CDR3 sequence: CAAAREGTDEQYF. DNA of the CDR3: TGTGCCGCCGCCAGGGAGGGTACCGACGAGCAGTACTTC.